Here is one T cell receptor (beta chain) with its context. It lacks a known antigen. There are no base qualities to consult, and no much larger clone falls within one base. The data were obtained in a study of blood T cell repertoires in COVID-19 (dated by TCRdb to about 2020). With regard to the full study: Samples from collaborators originated in the United States, Italy and Spain and spanned both the acute and convalescent phases of COVID-19. The prospective study material was composed of cDNA or gDNA derived from T cells, B-cell-depleted T cells, or PBMCs. Subjects who had been exposed to COVID-19, were actively infected with it, or had recovered from it provided the deeply sampled blood TCRbeta repertoires that made up the dataset. A freely available public database, intended as a resource for researchers studying the immune response to SARS-CoV-2, is where the repertoires were released. Samples came from the ongoing ImmuneRACE study (first 160 participants) plus 1,254 subjects from 6 global collaborators. The sample metadata nearly always contained a de-identified subject ID, COVID-19 status, age in years and sex. Where HLA class I and class II types were available, the types were taken from metadata supplied by the sample provider, not from assay-based typing. Results and caveats for the whole study, not just this receptor: How much clinical and demographic metadata was included differed by source and by participant, and the metadata was provided uncurated.

TCRbeta CDR3 regions were amplified from genomic DNA using the immunoSEQ Assay, a bias-controlled multiplex PCR. Turning to the authors' computational methods: The number of nucleated cells in each sample was estimated from the amplification of reference gene primers within the assay. To quantify the absolute abundance of each unique TCRbeta CDR3 rearrangement, sequence reads were collapsed and filtered. For each sample, productive Simpson clonality was calculated as the square root of Simpson's diversity index over productive rearrangements. Here the immuneACCESS table is served through TCRdb, limited to in-frame sequences with V and J called. Missing clones are a known gap in these copies; in checked studies unresolved V genes cover under half, and the rest lacks a known reason. Clone size and V and J calls were adopted from that table, with D and trimming inferred from the DNA. The sample records 150,000 to 200,000 clones, around 88% of which are singletons. About 5% of the sample rests with the top ten.

Clipping removes 1 base from V and 3 bases from J, with 5 as the unmatched junction base count. The germline V gene provides CDR1 KGHSY and CDR2 FQNENV. The CDR3 sequence holds 17 residues, the cysteine and phenylalanine included. Only CDR3 DNA is held: 51 bases, read in frame from base 1. Whole blood was collected in K2EDTA tubes by collaborating institutions according to the institutions' own protocols. For TCRbeta analysis, collaborators shipped samples in one of three forms: frozen whole blood, isolated PBMCs, or DNA extracted from either of those sample types. This sequence originates from a human donor in a cohort sampled during active COVID-19. The chain links TRBV16 with TRBJ1-5, with 11 bases aligning to TRBD1. Sample: peripheral blood. The nucleotide sequence is TGTGCCAGCAGCCAATTAGGGGGACAGGGGGACAATCAGCCCCAGCATTTT. Translation gives CASSQLGGQGDNQPQHF.